Presented here are 25 T cell receptor beta chains from one specimen sequenced in a study of blood T cell repertoires in COVID-19. This table comes from immunoSEQ multiplex PCR, and its TCRdb copy is limited to in-frame clones, with some not included. The profile shows 200,000 or so clones, 84% of them singletons. The sample was PBMCs or T cells enriched from blood (not recorded which). The receptors derive from a man aged 55 to 69 who had recovered from COVID-19.

This rearrangement joins TRBV19 to TRBJ1-1; 7 nucleotides agree with TRBD1. V was clipped by 1 base and J by 6 bases; unmatched bases: 8. CDR1 and CDR2 from the germline V gene are LNHDA and SQIVND (reference sequence). The CDR3 extends over 15 amino acids. The CDR3 DNA is TGTGCCAGTAGTATAGTGCGGCAGGGGGAACCTGAAGCTTTCTTT. Protein product: CASSIVRQGEPEAFF. Full variable domain (outside the CDR3, taken from reference TRBV19 and TRBJ1-1): DGGITQSPKYLFRKEGQNVTLSCEQNLNHDAMYWYRQDPGQGLRLIYYSQIVNDFQKGDIAEGYSVSREKKESFPLTVTSAQKNPTAFYLCASSIVRQGEPEAFFGQGTRLTVV.

The rearrangement links TRBV2 to TRBJ1-3, with 7 nucleotides matching TRBD1. Germline lookup yields CDR1 SNHLY and CDR2 FYNNEI. The V and J ends lost 4 bases and 5 bases, in that order; junction bases with no gene match: 11. The length of the CDR3 is 16 residues. Here the CDR3 reads CASSGQGVPPRNTIYF. The CDR3 region has the DNA TGTGCCAGCAGTGGACAGGGCGTTCCTCCGCGAAACACCATATATTTT.

The gene calls are TRBV4-3 and TRBJ2-1; D possibly corresponds to TRBD2 (7 bases). This CDR3 region has 16 residues. Per the germline V gene, CDR1 is LGHNA and CDR2 is YSLEER. V gave up 0 bases and J gave up 4 bases, with 13 bases separating them. CDR3 loop: CASSQDGGGAYNEQFF. DNA for the CDR3: TGCGCCAGCAGCCAAGACGGCGGGGGCGCATACAATGAGCAGTTCTTC.

The V gene is TRBV20-1, the J gene TRBJ2-7; a possible D gene is TRBD1 (6 bases). This CDR3 region has 13 residues. Germline CDR1 is DFQATT and CDR2 is SNEGSKA (reference sequence). V dropped 6 bases and J dropped 1 base, with 13 bases sitting between them. The CDR3 region has the DNA TGCAGTGCGAGTGGGGACACATCCTACGAGCAGTACTTC. Protein: CSASGDTSYEQYF.

This clone was seen a single time. This chain links TRBV14 with TRBJ2-2; D is uncertain. The ends were cut back, 1 base at V and 1 base at J, with 7 bases in the middle. In germline, CDR1 is SGHDN, CDR2 FVKESK. CDR3 length equals 15 residues. CDR3 nucleotides: TGTGCCAGCAGCCAAGTTTCACAGAACACCGGGGAGCTGTTTTTT. Amino acid sequence: CASSQVSQNTGELFF.

The table lists this clone with a count of one. This chain connects TRBV9 to TRBJ2-3, with D perhaps TRBD1 (8 bases). Trimming cost V 4 bases and J 3 bases, with 18 bases left between them. The CDR3 sequence is 16 residues long. Per germline, CDR1 SGDLS and CDR2 YYNGEE. CDR3 DNA sequence: TGTGCCAGCAGCCCAGGGAGGGGGACAGGAACAGATACGCAGTATTTT. This gives the protein CASSPGRGTGTDTQYF.

J is TRBJ2-2 and V is TRBV6-4; 9 bases line up with TRBD1. J gave up 8 bases and V 4 bases, and 8 bases lay outside the gene matches. Germline CDR1 and CDR2: MRHNA and SNTAGT. This CDR3 is 15 amino acids long. CDR3 in DNA: TGTGCCAGCAGTGCGACCGGGACAGGGATGGGGGAGCTGTTTTTT. It yields the protein CASSATGTGMGELFF.

The count of this clone is one. The J gene is TRBJ1-3, the V gene TRBV3-1 (or the pseudogene TRBV3-2); D remains unclear. V was cut by 1 base and J by 7 bases, with 8 bases left in between. This CDR3 is built from 13 residues. Germline loops: CDR1 LGHDT, CDR2 YNNKEL (reference sequence). CDR3 residues: CASSQGSGNTIYF. CDR3 DNA sequence: TGTGCCAGCAGCCAAGGTAGCGGGAACACCATATATTTT.

The chain employs TRBV2 and TRBJ1-1; D is perhaps TRBD1 (5 bases). V dropped 5 bases and J dropped 13 bases, with 14 bases sitting between them. This CDR3 spans 11 amino acids. The germline V gene has CDR1 SNHLY and CDR2 FYNNEI. CDR3 residues: CASSLGHVFFF. The CDR3 DNA follows: TGTGCCAGCAGTCTTGGACATGTTTTTTTCTTT.

The chain combines TRBV10-2 with TRBJ1-1, with 10 bases lining up with TRBD1. The germline V gene has CDR1 WSHSY and CDR2 SAAADI. The CDR3 sequence is 14 residues long. Losses at the gene ends were 6 bases for V and 4 bases for J; bases not matched to a gene: 5. In DNA, the CDR3 is TGCGCCAGCAGGACAGGGGGCCTGGGCACTGAAGCTTTCTTT. Amino acid sequence: CASRTGGLGTEAFF.

The chain employs TRBV28 and TRBJ1-2; 9 bases align to TRBD1. V gave up 3 bases and J gave up 4 bases; unmatched junction bases: 6. Germline assignment: CDR1 MDHEN and CDR2 SYDVKM. The CDR3 loop spans 15 amino acids. The CDR3 sequence is CASSFVGQGTYGYTF. CDR3 nucleotides: TGTGCCAGCAGTTTCGTAGGACAGGGGACCTATGGCTACACCTTC.

This chain links TRBV3-1 (or the pseudogene TRBV3-2) with TRBJ2-7; the D gene is possibly TRBD2 (5 bases). CDR3 size: 13 residues. Trimming cost V 3 bases and J 2 bases, with 8 bases left between them. Germline CDR1 reads LGHDT; CDR2 reads YNNKEL (reference sequence). CDR3: CASSHEGTYEQYF. DNA for the CDR3: TGTGCCAGCAGCCATGAGGGCACCTACGAGCAGTACTTC.

This clone was seen more than once but under ten times. The genes are TRBV21-1 and TRBJ2-5; the table assigns TRBD1, which was not confirmed against the DNA. TRBV21-1 is shown as a pseudogene. The CDR3 runs 15 residues. The CDR3 loop is CATAPTGGRGETQYF. CDR3 nucleotides: TGTGCCACCGCACCGACAGGGGGTAGGGGGGAGACCCAGTACTTC.

The chain couples TRBV15 to TRBJ2-5, with a tentative D call TRBD1 (7 bases). V dropped 0 bases and J dropped 2 bases, with 13 bases sitting between them. Germline CDR1 is LNHNV and CDR2 is YYDKDF (reference sequence). CDR3 length equals 16 residues. The CDR3 bases are TGTGCCACCAGCAGAGAGTCGCAGGGGGGTCAAGAGACCCAGTACTTC. Its protein is CATSRESQGGQETQYF.

The V and J genes are TRBV27 and TRBJ1-6; possible D gene TRBD1, 6 bases. Between the trimmed V and J ends, which lost 6 bases and 9 bases, there was a span of 12 bases. This CDR3 comprises 13 residues. Germline V lookup: CDR1 MNHEY, CDR2 SMNVEV (reference sequence). The chain's CDR3 is CASRYRVSSPLHF. CDR3 DNA: TGTGCCAGCAGATACAGGGTTAGTTCACCCCTCCACTTT.

This chain joins TRBV5-1 and TRBJ2-3, with no clear D. CDR3 length equals 17 residues. Trimming stripped 4 bases from V and 0 bases from J, with 18 bases between. The germline V gene has CDR1 SGHRS and CDR2 YFSETQ. CDR3 sequence (DNA): TGCGCCAGCAGCCCCAGGTCGATCAGGATTAGCACAGATACGCAGTATTTT. This sequence encodes CASSPRSIRISTDTQYF.

V gene TRBV20-1 combines with J gene TRBJ1-1; the D is unclear. Between the trimmed V and J ends, which lost 3 bases and 0 bases, there was a span of 8 bases. CDR3 length: 13 amino acids. The germline V gene has CDR1 DFQATT and CDR2 SNEGSKA (reference sequence). CDR3 nucleotides: TGCAGTGCTAGTACGTCTATGAACACTGAAGCTTTCTTT. Translation: CSASTSMNTEAFF.

The CDR3 DNA sequence: TGTGCCAGCAGCTCACAGGGTGGGAGCTGGGAAAAACTGTTTTTT. Its translation: CASSSQGGSWEKLFF. The rearrangement uses TRBV7-8 and TRBJ1-4; tentative D call: TRBD1 (6 bases). V lost 4 bases, J lost 8 bases, and 17 bases lay in between. The CDR3 has 15 residues. Germline CDR1 and CDR2: SGHVS and FQNEAQ. Full variable domain (rest looked up from reference TRBV7-8 and TRBJ1-4): GAGVSQSPRYKVAKRGQDVALRCDPISGHVSLFWYQQALGQGPEFLTYFQNEAQLDKSGLPSDRFFAERPEGSVSTLKIQRTQQEDSAVYLCASSSQGGSWEKLFFGSGTQLSVL.

V is TRBV6-5 and J is TRBJ1-2, with a tentative D call TRBD1 (6 bases). This CDR3 is built from 11 residues. Germline loops: CDR1 MNHEY, CDR2 SVGAGI. V was clipped by 11 bases and J by 8 bases, with 15 bases between them. The CDR3 spells CALQLDRGYTF. In DNA form, the CDR3 reads TGTGCCCTTCAGCTGGACAGAGGCTACACCTTC.

On this clone: Germline and junction disagree at one end, which may indicate a read error. The J gene is TRBJ2-7, the V gene TRBV7-7; 9 nucleotides match TRBD2. The germline gives CDR1 SSHAT, CDR2 FNYEAQ (reference sequence). This CDR3 spans 15 amino acids. The CDR3 region has the DNA TGTGCTAGCAGCTTAAGCGGGGGGTCGGCCTACGAGCAGTACTTC. Protein: CASSLSGGSAYEQYF.

The chain combines TRBV7-2 with TRBJ1-2; D is unclear. The CDR3 is 14 amino acids. Germline V lookup: CDR1 SGHTA, CDR2 FQGNSA. The V end lost 4 bases, the J end lost 8 bases, and 17 bases lay between the germline ends. DNA of the CDR3: TGTGCCAGCAGCTCGTCGGGGTGGGGTAGAGGCTACACCTTC. It encodes CASSSSGWGRGYTF.

This chain connects TRBV7-9 to TRBJ1-1; 7 positions agree with TRBD1. V gave up 5 bases and J gave up 0 bases; unmatched junction bases: 9. From germline, CDR1 is SEHNR and CDR2 FQNEAQ (reference sequence). The CDR3 consists of 16 residues. This chain's CDR3 is CASSPPGDRLNTEAFF. The CDR3 region has the DNA TGTGCCAGCAGCCCGCCCGGGGACAGATTGAACACTGAAGCTTTCTTT. The whole variable domain, filled in from reference TRBV7-9 and TRBJ1-1, reads DTGVSQNPRHKITKRGQNVTFRCDPISEHNRLYWYRQTLGQGPEFLTYFQNEAQLEKSRLLSDRFSAERPKGSFSTLEIQRTEQGDSAMYLCASSPPGDRLNTEAFFGQGTRLTVV.

This chain links TRBV2 with TRBJ2-7, with 7 positions matching TRBD1. This CDR3 has 14 residues. J gave up 3 bases and V 6 bases, and 8 bases lay outside the gene matches. Germline V CDR1 and CDR2: SNHLY, FYNNEI. The chain's CDR3 is CASRTGTEVYEQYF. In nucleotides, the CDR3 is TGTGCCAGCAGGACCGGGACAGAAGTCTACGAGCAGTACTTC.

This sequence joins TRBV2 and TRBJ2-2; D is undetermined. This CDR3 region has 13 residues. Trimming took 4 bases from V and 3 from J, leaving 6 bases between them. Germline assignment: CDR1 SNHLY and CDR2 FYNNEI. CDR3 loop: CASSVEDTGELFF. The CDR3 DNA is TGTGCCAGCAGTGTAGAGGACACCGGGGAGCTGTTTTTT.

This clone was seen once. The chain has TRBV5-1 and TRBJ1-4; D gene ambiguous. Germline loops: CDR1 SGHRS, CDR2 YFSETQ. V lost 4 bases and J 2 bases, leaving 9 bases between the germline ends. This CDR3 has 14 residues. CDR3 in DNA: TGCGCCAGCAGCGCTTCCGGGACTAATGAAAAACTGTTTTTT. Translated, it gives CASSASGTNEKLFF.